The clone carrying this T cell receptor beta chain was observed a few times. Its specificity is not known. The V gene lost 5 bases and the J gene lost 5 bases, with 10 bases spanning the gap. Germline CDR1 MNHNS, CDR2 SASEGT. The CDR3 is 12 amino acids. This specimen belongs to a study of T cell repertoires in cytomegalovirus infection. Study-level information: CMV epitopes that were recently identified and HLA-C-restricted were used alongside well-studied HLA-B-restricted ones. Through public TCR beta signatures, both CMV infection and matching HLA type were indicated.

TCRdb called the reads again in MiXCR, with one record for every CDR3 protein. The sample has 150,000 to 200,000 distinct CDR3 sequences, less than 25% seen once; the top ten hold roughly 27%. Notes on the study in general: Individuals carrying CMV plus the relevant HLA were identified by cumulative frequency of public TCR beta families.

The sequences come from CD8+ T cells from cultured PBMCs, collected from culture after CMV antigen stimulation. The genes are TRBV6-1 and TRBJ2-7; D is possibly TRBD1 (5 bases). The clonotype originates from a human donor in good health (CMV status not recorded). Some clones in this sample may be carry-over from other donors' samples. The CDR3 region has the DNA TGTGCCAGCAGTTCCCAGGGTAACGAGCAGTACTTC. Amino acids: CASSSQGNEQYF.